This is a list of T cell receptor beta chains from one sample in a study of blood T cell repertoires in COVID-19. The assay was immunoSEQ multiplex PCR, and TCRdb's table has in-frame clones only and misses some. The data contain 100,000 to 150,000 clones, 85% to 90% of them singletons. Sequenced material: peripheral blood. These receptors all come from a woman older than 75 with acute or convalescent COVID-19. Both conserved end residues are part of each CDR3. The order of the fields is clone size, D gene, V gene, J gene, CDR3 DNA, CDR3 protein. D genes are given only for firm matches. Size is omitted from some rows. Given values are once, few, many or a class for expanded clones.

-	-	TRBV27	TRBJ1-1	TGTGCCAGCAGTTACAGGGTGGGCACTGAAGCTTTCTTT	CASSYRVGTEAFF
few	TRBD1	TRBV19	TRBJ1-2	TGTGCCAGTAGTATGGACCAGGGGGCGAACTATGGCTACACCTTC	CASSMDQGANYGYTF
-	-	TRBV10-2	TRBJ1-1	TGCGCCAGCAAGAACAGCCAAATGAACACTGAAGCTTTCTTT	CASKNSQMNTEAFF
-	-	TRBV19	TRBJ1-2	TGTGCCAGTAGTATAGATCAGGGATTCTATGGCTACACCTTC	CASSIDQGFYGYTF
-	-	TRBV28	TRBJ2-1	TGTGCCAGCAGGTGGGGTCAGGGCTCCTACAATGAGCAGTTCTTC	CASRWGQGSYNEQFF
-	-	TRBV19	TRBJ1-4	TGTGCCAGTAGTATTTTCGGGGGAACTAATGAAAAACTGTTTTTT	CASSIFGGTNEKLFF
-	-	TRBV7-9	TRBJ1-2	TGTGCCAGCAGCTCCGCCGGGAGTAACTATGGCTACACCTTC	CASSSAGSNYGYTF
-	-	TRBV2	TRBJ1-1	TGTGCCAACGCGCGGAGGTACACTGAAGCTTTCTTT	CANARRYTEAFF
-	-	TRBV9	TRBJ2-2	TGTGCCAGCAGCCCCTGGGACACACAGAACACCGGGGAGCTGTTTTTT	CASSPWDTQNTGELFF
-	-	TRBV4-2	TRBJ2-2	TGTGCCAGCAGTCGGGAGCGGAACACCGGGGAGCTGTTTTTT	CASSRERNTGELFF
-	-	TRBV18	TRBJ1-1	TGTGCCAGCTCAAGGACAGTGAACACTGAAGCTTTCTTT	CASSRTVNTEAFF
few	-	TRBV2	TRBJ1-2	TGTGCGGGCAGCGGGAGTAACTATGGCTACACCTTC	CAGSGSNYGYTF
few	TRBD1	TRBV27	TRBJ1-1	TGTGCCAGCAGTGCCCGGACAGGGGGGGACACTGAAGCTTTCTTT	CASSARTGGDTEAFF
-	-	TRBV6-5	TRBJ2-2	TGTGCCAGCAGTCGACAGCGAGCCGCCGGGGAGCTGTTTTTT	CASSRQRAAGELFF
-	TRBD1	TRBV19	TRBJ1-1	TGTGCCAGTAGTATACCGGGACAGGGGAAGCCCTTGAGGTCTGAAGCTTTCTTT	CASSIPGQGKPLRSEAFF